The sample holds many counts of the clone carrying this TCR beta chain. What it binds is unknown. This CDR3 contains 14 residues. V gave up 4 bases and J gave up 7 bases, with 13 bases separating them. Looked up from germline, CDR1 is ENHRY and CDR2 is SYGVKD. The entry originates in a study of T cell repertoires in cytomegalovirus infection. Study outcomes and limitations: HLA-C-restricted CMV-specific TCR beta clonotypes were dominant in the ex vivo response. Cumulated frequencies of public TCR beta families served to identify carriers of CMV plus the relevant HLA.

Each CDR3 protein is one row after TCRdb ran MiXCR on the reads. This table holds about 130,000 distinct CDR3 sequences, approximately 8.8% found once. The sequence derives from a human donor in good health (CMV status not recorded). Some clones in this sample may be carry-over from other donors' samples. Sample: PBMCs. This sequence joins TRBV10-3 and TRBJ2-2; tentatively, D is TRBD1 (5 bases). The CDR3 protein is CAISGVGAHGELFF. As DNA, the CDR3 is TGTGCCATCAGTGGAGTAGGGGCTCACGGGGAGCTGTTTTTT.